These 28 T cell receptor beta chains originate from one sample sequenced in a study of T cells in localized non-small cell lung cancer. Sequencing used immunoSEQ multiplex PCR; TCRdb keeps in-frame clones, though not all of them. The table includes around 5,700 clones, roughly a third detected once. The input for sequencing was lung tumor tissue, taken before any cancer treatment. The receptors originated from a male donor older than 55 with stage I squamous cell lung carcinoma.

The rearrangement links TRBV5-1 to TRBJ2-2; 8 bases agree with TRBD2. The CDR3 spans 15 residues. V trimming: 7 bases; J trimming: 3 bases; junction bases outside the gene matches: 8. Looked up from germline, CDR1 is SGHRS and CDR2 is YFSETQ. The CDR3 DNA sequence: TGCGCCAGCGAGGACATAGCGGGGCACACCGGGGAGCTGTTTTTT. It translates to CASEDIAGHTGELFF.

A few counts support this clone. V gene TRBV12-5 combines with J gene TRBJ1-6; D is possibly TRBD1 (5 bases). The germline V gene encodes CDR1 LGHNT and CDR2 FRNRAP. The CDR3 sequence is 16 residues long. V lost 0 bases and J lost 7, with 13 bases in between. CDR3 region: CASGLVLGEGNSPLHF. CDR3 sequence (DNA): TGTGCTAGTGGTTTGGTACTGGGGGAGGGAAATTCACCCCTCCACTTT.

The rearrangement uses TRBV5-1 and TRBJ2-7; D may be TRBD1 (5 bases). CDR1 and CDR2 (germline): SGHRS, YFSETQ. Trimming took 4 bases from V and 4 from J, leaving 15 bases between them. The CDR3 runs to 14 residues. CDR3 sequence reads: CASSQVPGQYEQYF. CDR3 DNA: TGCGCCAGCAGCCAAGTCCCAGGGCAATACGAGCAGTACTTC.

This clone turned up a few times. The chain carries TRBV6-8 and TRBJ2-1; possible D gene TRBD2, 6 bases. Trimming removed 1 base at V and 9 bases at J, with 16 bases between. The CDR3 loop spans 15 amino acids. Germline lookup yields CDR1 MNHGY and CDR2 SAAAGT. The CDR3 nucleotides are TGTGCCAGCAGTTACTACGGGCGGGGAAGGGGTGAGCAGTTCTTC. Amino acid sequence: CASSYYGRGRGEQFF.

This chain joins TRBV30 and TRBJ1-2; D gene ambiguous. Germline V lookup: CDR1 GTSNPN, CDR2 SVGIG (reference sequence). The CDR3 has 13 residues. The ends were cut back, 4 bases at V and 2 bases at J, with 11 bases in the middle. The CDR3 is CAWTGDGNYGYTF. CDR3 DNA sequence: TGTGCCTGGACGGGCGACGGGAACTATGGCTACACCTTC.

The CDR3 loop is CATSRLLAGGGGEQFF. The CDR3 coding sequence is TGTGCCACCAGCAGGCTACTAGCGGGGGGAGGCGGTGAGCAGTTCTTC. The chain couples TRBV15 to TRBJ2-1; 12 nucleotides match TRBD2. The CDR3 totals 16 residues. Germline V gives CDR1 LNHNV, CDR2 YYDKDF (reference sequence). J was trimmed by 9 bases and V by 3 bases; bases with no gene match: 9.

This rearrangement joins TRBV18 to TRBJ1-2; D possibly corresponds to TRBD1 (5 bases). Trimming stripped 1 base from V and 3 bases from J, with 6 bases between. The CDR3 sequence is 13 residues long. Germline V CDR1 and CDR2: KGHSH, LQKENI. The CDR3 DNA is TGTGCCAGCTCACCACGGGGGGACTATGGCTACACCTTC. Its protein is CASSPRGDYGYTF. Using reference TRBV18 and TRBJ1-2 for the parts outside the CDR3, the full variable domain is NAGVMQNPRHLVRRRGQEARLRCSPMKGHSHVYWYRQLPEEGLKFMVYLQKENIIDESGMPKERFSAEFPKEGPSILRIQQVVRGDSAAYFCASSPRGDYGYTFGSGTRLTVV.

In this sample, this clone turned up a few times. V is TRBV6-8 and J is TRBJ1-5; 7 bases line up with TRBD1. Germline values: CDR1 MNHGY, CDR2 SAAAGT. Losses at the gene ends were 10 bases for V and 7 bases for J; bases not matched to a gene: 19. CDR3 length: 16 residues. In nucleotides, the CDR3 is TGTGCCACCGCTGACAGGGTACACGGGGTAGTCCAGCCCCAGCATTTT. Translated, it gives CATADRVHGVVQPQHF.

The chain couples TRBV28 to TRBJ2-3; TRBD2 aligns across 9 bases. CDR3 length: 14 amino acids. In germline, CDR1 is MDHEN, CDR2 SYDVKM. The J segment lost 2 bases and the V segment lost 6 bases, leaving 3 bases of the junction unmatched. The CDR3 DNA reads TGTGCCAGCAGCTGGACTAGCGTCACAGATACGCAGTATTTT. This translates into CASSWTSVTDTQYF.

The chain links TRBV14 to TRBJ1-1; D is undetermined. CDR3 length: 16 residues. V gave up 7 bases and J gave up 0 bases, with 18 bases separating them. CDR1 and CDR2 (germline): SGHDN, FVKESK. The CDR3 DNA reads TGTGCCAGCACCCCGGGAGGGCAAGTGATGAACACTGAAGCTTTCTTT. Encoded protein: CASTPGGQVMNTEAFF. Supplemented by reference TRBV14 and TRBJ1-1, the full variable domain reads EAGVTQFPSHSVIEKGQTVTLRCDPISGHDNLYWYRRVMGKEIKFLLHFVKESKQDESGMPNNRFLAERTGGTYSTLKVQPAELEDSGVYFCASTPGGQVMNTEAFFGQGTRLTVV.

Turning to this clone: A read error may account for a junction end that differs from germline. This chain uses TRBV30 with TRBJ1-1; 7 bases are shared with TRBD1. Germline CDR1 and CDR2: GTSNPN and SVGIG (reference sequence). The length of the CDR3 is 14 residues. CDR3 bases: TGTGCTTGGAGACAGGGTCTAGGCGGGGCTGAAGCTTTCTTT. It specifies CAWRQGLGGAEAFF.

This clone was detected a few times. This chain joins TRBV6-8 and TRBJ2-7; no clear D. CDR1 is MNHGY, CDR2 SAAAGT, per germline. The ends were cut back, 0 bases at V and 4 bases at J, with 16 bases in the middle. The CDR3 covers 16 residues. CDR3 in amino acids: CASSYSRARHQYEQYF. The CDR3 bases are TGTGCCAGCAGTTACTCGAGAGCAAGACACCAATACGAGCAGTACTTC.

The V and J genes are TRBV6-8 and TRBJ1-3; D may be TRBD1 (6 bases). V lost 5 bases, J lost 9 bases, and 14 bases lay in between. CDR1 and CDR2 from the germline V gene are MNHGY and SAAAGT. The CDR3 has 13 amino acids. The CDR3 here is CASSPGDTITIYF. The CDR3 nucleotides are TGTGCCAGCAGTCCAGGGGACACGATCACCATATATTTT.

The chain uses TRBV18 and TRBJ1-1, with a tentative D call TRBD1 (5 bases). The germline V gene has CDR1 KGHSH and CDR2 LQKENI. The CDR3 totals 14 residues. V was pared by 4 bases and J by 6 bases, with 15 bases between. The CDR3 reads CASSLGEGRSEAFF. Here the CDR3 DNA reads TGTGCCAGCTCACTTGGCGAGGGGAGGTCTGAAGCTTTCTTT.

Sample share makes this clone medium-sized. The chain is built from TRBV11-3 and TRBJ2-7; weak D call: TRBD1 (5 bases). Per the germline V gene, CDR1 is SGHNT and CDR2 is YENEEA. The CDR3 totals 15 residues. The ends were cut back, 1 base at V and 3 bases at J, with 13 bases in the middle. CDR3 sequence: CASSLVSGRVYEQYF. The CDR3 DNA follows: TGTGCCAGCAGCTTAGTTTCGGGCAGGGTCTACGAGCAGTACTTC.

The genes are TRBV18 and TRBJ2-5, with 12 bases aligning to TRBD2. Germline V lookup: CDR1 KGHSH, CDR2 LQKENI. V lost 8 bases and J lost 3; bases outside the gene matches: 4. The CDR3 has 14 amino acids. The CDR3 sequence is CASTRTSGEETQYF. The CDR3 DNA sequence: TGTGCCAGCACCCGGACTAGCGGGGAAGAGACCCAGTACTTC.

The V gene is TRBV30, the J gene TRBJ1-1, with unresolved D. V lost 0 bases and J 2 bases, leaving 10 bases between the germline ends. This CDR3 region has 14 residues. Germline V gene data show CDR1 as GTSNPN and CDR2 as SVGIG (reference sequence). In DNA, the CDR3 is TGTGCCTGGAGTGTACTTGGAGGAAACACTGAAGCTTTCTTT. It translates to CAWSVLGGNTEAFF.

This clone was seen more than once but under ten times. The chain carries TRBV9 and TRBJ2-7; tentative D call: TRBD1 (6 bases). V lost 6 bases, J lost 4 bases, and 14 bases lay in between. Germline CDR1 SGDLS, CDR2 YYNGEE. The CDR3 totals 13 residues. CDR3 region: CASITGTSYEQYF. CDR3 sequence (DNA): TGTGCCAGCATCACCGGGACATCATACGAGCAGTACTTC. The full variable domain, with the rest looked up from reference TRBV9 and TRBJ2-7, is DSGVTQTPKHLITATGQRVTLRCSPRSGDLSVYWYQQSLDQGLQFLIQYYNGEERAKGNILERFSAQQFPDLHSELNLSSLELGDSALYFCASITGTSYEQYFGPGTRLTVT.

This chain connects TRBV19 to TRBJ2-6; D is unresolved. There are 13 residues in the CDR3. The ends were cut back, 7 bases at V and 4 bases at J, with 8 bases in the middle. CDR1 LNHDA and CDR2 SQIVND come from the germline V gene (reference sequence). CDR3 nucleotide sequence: TGTGCCAGTACCATGGGGGGGGCCAACGTCCTGACTTTC. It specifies CASTMGGANVLTF.

The CDR3, as DNA: TGTGCCAGCAGTTTAACTAGCGGGGGGAATGAGCAGTTCTTC. This translates into CASSLTSGGNEQFF. This chain links TRBV28 with TRBJ2-1; 12 bases map to TRBD2. The CDR3 consists of 14 residues. J lost 7 bases, V lost 2 bases, and 0 bases had no gene match. Germline lookup yields CDR1 MDHEN and CDR2 SYDVKM.

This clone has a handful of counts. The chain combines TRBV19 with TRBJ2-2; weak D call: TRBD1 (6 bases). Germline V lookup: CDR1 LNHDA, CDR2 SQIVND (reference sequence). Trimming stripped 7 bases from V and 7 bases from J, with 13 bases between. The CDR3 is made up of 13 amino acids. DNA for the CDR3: TGTGCCAGTACCCAGGGGCGTATCGGGGAGCTGTTTTTT. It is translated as CASTQGRIGELFF.

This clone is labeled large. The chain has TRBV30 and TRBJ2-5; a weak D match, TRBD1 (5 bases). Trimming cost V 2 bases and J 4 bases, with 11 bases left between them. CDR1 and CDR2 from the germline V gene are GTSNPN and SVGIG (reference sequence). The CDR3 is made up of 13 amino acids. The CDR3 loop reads CAWSTGHIETQYF. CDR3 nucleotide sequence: TGTGCCTGGAGTACCGGACACATAGAGACCCAGTACTTC.

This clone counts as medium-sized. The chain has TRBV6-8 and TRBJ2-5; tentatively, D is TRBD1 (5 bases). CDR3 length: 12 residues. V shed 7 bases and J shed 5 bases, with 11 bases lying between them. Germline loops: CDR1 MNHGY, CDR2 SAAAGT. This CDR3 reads CASNARGETQYF. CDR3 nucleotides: TGTGCCAGCAACGCTAGGGGTGAGACCCAGTACTTC.

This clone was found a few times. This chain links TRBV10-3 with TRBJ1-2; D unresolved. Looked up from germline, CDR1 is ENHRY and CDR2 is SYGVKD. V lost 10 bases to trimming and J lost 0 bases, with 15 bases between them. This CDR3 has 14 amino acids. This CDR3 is CASSSENTNYGYTF. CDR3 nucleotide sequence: TGTGCCAGCTCCTCAGAGAATACTAACTATGGCTACACCTTC.

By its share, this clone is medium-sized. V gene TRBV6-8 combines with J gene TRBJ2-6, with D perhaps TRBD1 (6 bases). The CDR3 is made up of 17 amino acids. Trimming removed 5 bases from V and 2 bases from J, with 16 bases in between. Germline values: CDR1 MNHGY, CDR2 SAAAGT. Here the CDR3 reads CASSARPGGAGANVLTF. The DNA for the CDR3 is TGTGCCAGCAGTGCTCGGCCTGGGGGCGCTGGGGCCAACGTCCTGACTTTC.

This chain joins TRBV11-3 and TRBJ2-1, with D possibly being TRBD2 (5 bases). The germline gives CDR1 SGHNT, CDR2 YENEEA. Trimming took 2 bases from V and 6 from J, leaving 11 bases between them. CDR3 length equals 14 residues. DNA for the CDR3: TGTGCCAGCAGCTTAACGGTAGGGAGCAATGAGCAGTTCTTC. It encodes CASSLTVGSNEQFF.

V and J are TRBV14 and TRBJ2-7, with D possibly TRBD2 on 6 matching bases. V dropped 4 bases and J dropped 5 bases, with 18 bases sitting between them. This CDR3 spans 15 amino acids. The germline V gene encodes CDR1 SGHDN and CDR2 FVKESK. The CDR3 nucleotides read TGTGCCAGCAGCCGAGGGATGGGGAGGAACGACGAGCAGTACTTC. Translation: CASSRGMGRNDEQYF.

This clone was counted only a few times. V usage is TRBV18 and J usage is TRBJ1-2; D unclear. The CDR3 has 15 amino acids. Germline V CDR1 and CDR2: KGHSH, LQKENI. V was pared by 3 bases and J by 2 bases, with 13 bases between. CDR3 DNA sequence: TGTGCCAGCTCACCGGGCAGGTTGTTAAACTATGGCTACACCTTC. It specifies CASSPGRLLNYGYTF.